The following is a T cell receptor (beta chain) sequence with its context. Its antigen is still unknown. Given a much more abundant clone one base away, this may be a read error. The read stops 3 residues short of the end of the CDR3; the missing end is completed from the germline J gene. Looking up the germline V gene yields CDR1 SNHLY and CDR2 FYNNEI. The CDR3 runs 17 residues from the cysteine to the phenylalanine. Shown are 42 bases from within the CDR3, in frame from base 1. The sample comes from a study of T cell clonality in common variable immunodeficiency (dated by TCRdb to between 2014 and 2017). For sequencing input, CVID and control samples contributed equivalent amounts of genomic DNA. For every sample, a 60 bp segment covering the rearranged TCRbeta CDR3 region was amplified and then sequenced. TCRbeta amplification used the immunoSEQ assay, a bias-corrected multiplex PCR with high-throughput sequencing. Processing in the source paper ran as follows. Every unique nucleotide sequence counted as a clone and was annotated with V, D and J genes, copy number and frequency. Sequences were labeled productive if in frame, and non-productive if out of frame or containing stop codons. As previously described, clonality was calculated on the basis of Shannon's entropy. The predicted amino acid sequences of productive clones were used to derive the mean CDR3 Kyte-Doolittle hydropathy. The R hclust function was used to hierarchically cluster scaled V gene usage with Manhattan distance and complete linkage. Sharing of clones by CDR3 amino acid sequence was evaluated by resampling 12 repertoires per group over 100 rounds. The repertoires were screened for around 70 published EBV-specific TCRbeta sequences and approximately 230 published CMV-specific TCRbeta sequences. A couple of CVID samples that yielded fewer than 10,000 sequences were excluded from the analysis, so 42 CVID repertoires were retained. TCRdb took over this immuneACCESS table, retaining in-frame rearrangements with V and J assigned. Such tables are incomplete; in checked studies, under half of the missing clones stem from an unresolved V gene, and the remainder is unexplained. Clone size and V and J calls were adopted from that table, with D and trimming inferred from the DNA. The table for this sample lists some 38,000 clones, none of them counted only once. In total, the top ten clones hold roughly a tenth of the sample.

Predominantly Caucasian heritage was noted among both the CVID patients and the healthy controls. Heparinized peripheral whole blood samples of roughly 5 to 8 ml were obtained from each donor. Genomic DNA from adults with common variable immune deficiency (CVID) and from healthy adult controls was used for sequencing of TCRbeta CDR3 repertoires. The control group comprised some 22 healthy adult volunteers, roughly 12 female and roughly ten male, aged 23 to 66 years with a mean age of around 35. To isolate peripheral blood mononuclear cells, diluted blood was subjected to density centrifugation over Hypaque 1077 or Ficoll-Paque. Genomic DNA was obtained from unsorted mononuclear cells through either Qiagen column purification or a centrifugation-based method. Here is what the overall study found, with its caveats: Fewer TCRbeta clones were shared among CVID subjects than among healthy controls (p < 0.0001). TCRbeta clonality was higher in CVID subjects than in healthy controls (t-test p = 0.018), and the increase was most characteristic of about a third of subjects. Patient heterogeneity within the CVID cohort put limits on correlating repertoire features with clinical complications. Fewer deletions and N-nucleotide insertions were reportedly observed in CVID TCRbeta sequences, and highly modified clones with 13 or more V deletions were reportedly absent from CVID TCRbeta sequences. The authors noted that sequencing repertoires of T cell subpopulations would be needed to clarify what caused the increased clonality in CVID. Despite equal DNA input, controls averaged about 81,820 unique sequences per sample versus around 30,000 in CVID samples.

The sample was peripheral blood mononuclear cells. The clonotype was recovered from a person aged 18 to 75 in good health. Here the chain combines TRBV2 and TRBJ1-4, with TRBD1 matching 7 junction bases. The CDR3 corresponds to CATRRDSRGSGANVLFF. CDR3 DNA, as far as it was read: TGTGCCACCAGGCGGGACAGTAGGGGCTCTGGGGCCAACGTA. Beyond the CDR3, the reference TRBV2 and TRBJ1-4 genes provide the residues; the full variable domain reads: EPEVTQTPSHQVTQMGQEVILRCVPISNHLYFYWYRQILGQKVEFLVSFYNNEISEKSEIFDDQFSVERPDGSNFTLKIRSTKLEDSAMYFCATRRDSRGSGANVLFFGSGTQLSVL.